These 32 T cell receptor beta chains were sequenced from one sample in a study of T-cell memory formation after mild COVID-19. TCRdb recomputed calls from the 5' RACE reads with MiXCR, one row per CDR3 protein. This table has 450,000 or so distinct CDR3 sequences, around 18% appearing once. The sample was PBMCs or a T cell subset sorted from them (not recorded which). The receptors come from an adult woman who had mild COVID-19 (a few samples of this study predate the infection). Cell type and time point are not known.

This chain uses TRBV27 with TRBJ2-1, with D possibly matching TRBD1 (7 bases). V lost 5 bases and J lost 7, with 18 bases in between. The CDR3 loop spans 15 amino acids. Germline-derived CDR1 and CDR2 are MNHEY and SMNVEV (reference sequence). The DNA for the CDR3 is TGTGCCAGCAGTCCGCGGGACAGCTATTGGAATGAGCAGTTCTTC. Its translation: CASSPRDSYWNEQFF.

The CDR3, as DNA: TGTGCCAGCAGCTTAGCGACTAGCGGGAGGGCCCTCCGGGCAGATACGCAGTATTTT. Amino acids: CASSLATSGRALRADTQYF. This chain uses TRBV7-9 with TRBJ2-3, with 14 bases fitting TRBD2. CDR1 and CDR2 from the germline V gene are SEHNR and FQNEAQ (reference sequence). The CDR3 extends over 19 amino acids. Trimming cost V 0 bases and J 4 bases; bases outside gene matches: 9. The whole variable domain, filled in from reference TRBV7-9 and TRBJ2-3, reads DTGVSQNPRHKITKRGQNVTFRCDPISEHNRLYWYRQTLGQGPEFLTYFQNEAQLEKSRLLSDRFSAERPKGSFSTLEIQRTEQGDSAMYLCASSLATSGRALRADTQYFGPGTRLTVL.

This clonotype turned up a few times. The chain couples TRBV7-9 to TRBJ1-2, with no clear D. Trimming cost V 2 bases and J 1 base, with 17 bases left between them. The CDR3 totals 17 residues. The germline CDR1 and CDR2 sequences are SEHNR and FQNEAQ (reference sequence). The CDR3 sequence is CASSLIKRTGSNYGYTF. Here the CDR3 DNA reads TGTGCCAGCAGCTTAATCAAGAGGACGGGGAGTAACTATGGCTACACCTTC. Full variable domain (missing parts from reference TRBV7-9 and TRBJ1-2): DTGVSQNPRHKITKRGQNVTFRCDPISEHNRLYWYRQTLGQGPEFLTYFQNEAQLEKSRLLSDRFSAERPKGSFSTLEIQRTEQGDSAMYLCASSLIKRTGSNYGYTFGSGTRLTVV.

Ten or more counts support this clonotype. The J gene is TRBJ2-7, the V gene TRBV27; D remains ambiguous. There are 17 residues in the CDR3. The V end lost 8 bases, the J end lost 2 bases, and 25 bases lay between the germline ends. Germline loops: CDR1 MNHEY, CDR2 SMNVEV (reference sequence). CDR3 sequence reads: CASPFCWANPPTYEQYF. In DNA, the CDR3 is TGTGCCAGCCCCTTCTGCTGGGCCAATCCTCCGACCTACGAGCAGTACTTC.

The rearrangement joins TRBV27 to TRBJ1-2; 9 bases align to TRBD1. V trimming: 6 bases; J trimming: 8 bases; junction bases outside the gene matches: 10. CDR3 length: 14 residues. Germline CDR1 is MNHEY and CDR2 is SMNVEV (reference sequence). The CDR3 region is CASSLGQGRLGYTF. The CDR3 DNA reads as TGTGCCAGCAGCCTCGGACAGGGGAGGTTAGGCTACACCTTC.

The chain employs TRBV20-1 and TRBJ2-1; possible D gene TRBD1, 6 bases. CDR3 length: 14 amino acids. The germline V gene has CDR1 DFQATT and CDR2 SNEGSKA (reference sequence). The V and J ends lost 2 bases and 3 bases respectively, with 11 bases between them. The CDR3 spells CSARSLDSYNEQFF. For the CDR3, the DNA is TGCAGTGCTAGATCATTGGACAGCTACAATGAGCAGTTCTTC.

The table lists this clonotype with a few counts. The chain has TRBV12-3 or TRBV12-4 and TRBJ1-1, with D possibly TRBD1 on 5 matching bases. V was clipped by 7 bases and J by 1 base, with 13 bases between them. The CDR3 has 14 residues. The CDR3 DNA sequence: TGTGCCAGCAACTCCGGTGGGACGAACACTGAAGCTTTCTTT. Translation: CASNSGGTNTEAFF.

V usage is TRBV7-6 and J usage is TRBJ2-1; 7 positions match TRBD2. The junction had 7 bases not matched to a gene; V was cut back by 4 bases and J by 7 bases. The CDR3 is made up of 14 amino acids. The germline V gene encodes CDR1 SGHVS and CDR2 FNYEAQ. The CDR3 protein is CASSWEGRRNEQFF. The CDR3 DNA is TGTGCCAGCAGCTGGGAGGGACGGAGAAATGAGCAGTTCTTC.

The chain links TRBV30 to TRBJ2-3; no definite D call. The CDR3 totals 14 residues. The V end was cut by 4 bases, the J end by 5 bases, with 16 bases between. In germline, CDR1 is GTSNPN, CDR2 SVGIG (reference sequence). The CDR3 DNA reads TGTGCCTGGACTGGGCCGGCCGCCGGAGATACGCAGTATTTT. Protein: CAWTGPAAGDTQYF.

Only a few counts were recorded for this clonotype. V usage is TRBV7-2 and J usage is TRBJ1-1; unclear D gene. The V end was cut by 1 base, the J end by 5 bases, with 11 bases between. In germline, CDR1 is SGHTA, CDR2 FQGNSA. The CDR3 length is 14 residues. The CDR3 loop is CASSLDRGVTEAFF. The CDR3 DNA sequence: TGTGCCAGCAGCTTAGACCGGGGTGTTACTGAAGCTTTCTTT.

The CDR3 DNA follows: TGTGCCAGCAGCTTCGGAGGAGATCAGCCCCAGCATTTT. It yields the protein CASSFGGDQPQHF. The rearrangement joins TRBV7-8 to TRBJ1-5; D is undetermined. This CDR3 comprises 13 residues. Trimming shortened V by 3 bases and J by 5 bases, and 8 bases separated the two germline ends. The V gene's germline CDR1 is SGHVS and CDR2 FQNEAQ.

This clonotype has more than one count but fewer than ten. The V call is TRBV6-5, the J call TRBJ1-3; the D is unclear. Trimming shortened V by 4 bases and J by 0 bases, and 7 bases separated the two germline ends. Germline assignment: CDR1 MNHEY and CDR2 SVGAGI. The CDR3 runs to 14 residues. CDR3 sequence: CASSSRISGNTIYF. The CDR3 region has the DNA TGTGCCAGCAGTTCGCGAATCTCTGGAAACACCATATATTTT.

This clonotype was counted between two and nine times. The chain combines TRBV25-1 with TRBJ2-1, with 7 bases matching TRBD1. The CDR3 contains 15 residues. V lost 3 bases to trimming and J lost 4 bases; unmatched junction nucleotides: 6. Germline V gene sequence: CDR1 MGHDK, CDR2 SYGVNS. CDR3 nucleotide sequence: TGTGCCAGCAGTGACGGGACAGAGGGATACAATGAGCAGTTCTTC. The encoded protein is CASSDGTEGYNEQFF. The whole variable domain, remainder taken from reference TRBV25-1 and TRBJ2-1, is EADIYQTPRYLVIGTGKKITLECSQTMGHDKMYWYQQDPGMELHLIHYSYGVNSTEKGDLSSESTVSRIRTEHFPLTLESARPSHTSQYLCASSDGTEGYNEQFFGPGTRLTVL.

This sequence joins TRBV6-5 and TRBJ2-1; TRBD1 agrees at 9 bases. Trimming cost V 0 bases and J 3 bases; bases outside gene matches: 9. The CDR3 covers 18 residues. Germline V gene lookup returns CDR1 MNHEY and CDR2 SVGAGI. The chain's CDR3 is CASSYSRGQGGFYNEQFF. CDR3 sequence (DNA): TGTGCCAGCAGTTACTCGAGGGGACAGGGTGGGTTCTACAATGAGCAGTTCTTC.

In this sample, this clonotype turned up a few times. This chain links TRBV7-9 with TRBJ1-3; 7 bases are shared with TRBD1. Germline V gives CDR1 SEHNR, CDR2 FQNEAQ (reference sequence). The CDR3 sequence is 16 residues long. Trimming at V came to 5 bases and at J to 0 bases, leaving 7 bases not matched to a gene. The CDR3 loop reads CASSHRDSHSGNTIYF. The CDR3 DNA follows: TGTGCCAGCAGCCACCGGGACAGCCACTCTGGAAACACCATATATTTT.

This clonotype was found many times. The chain's CDR3 is CASSHGTGRSTDTQYF. CDR3 bases: TGTGCCAGCAGCCACGGGACAGGGAGGTCCACAGATACGCAGTATTTT. The J gene is TRBJ2-3, the V gene TRBV7-9; TRBD1 agrees at 9 bases. CDR3 length: 16 residues. Germline trimming cut 5 bases from V and 2 bases from J; bases unmatched to any gene: 8. Germline-derived CDR1 and CDR2 are SEHNR and FQNEAQ (reference sequence).

V usage is TRBV20-1 and J usage is TRBJ1-2; D possibly corresponds to TRBD1 (5 bases). V lost 0 bases to trimming and J lost 3 bases, with 14 bases between them. The length of the CDR3 is 15 residues. From germline, CDR1 is DFQATT and CDR2 SNEGSKA (reference sequence). This CDR3 reads CSARDPGGLDYGYTF. DNA for the CDR3: TGCAGTGCTAGAGATCCGGGGGGGTTGGACTATGGCTACACCTTC.

This clonotype appeared many times. This chain uses TRBV15 with TRBJ2-2; TRBD2 matches 14 bases. CDR1 LNHNV and CDR2 YYDKDF come from the germline V gene (reference sequence). Germline trimming cut 1 base from V and 7 bases from J; bases unmatched to any gene: 2. This CDR3 has 16 residues. The CDR3 DNA reads as TGTGCCACCAGCAGAGTTGGACTAGCGGGAGGCGGGGAGCTGTTTTTT. Protein product: CATSRVGLAGGGELFF.

The rearrangement links TRBV7-6 to TRBJ2-3; D not certain. Germline V lookup: CDR1 SGHVS, CDR2 FNYEAQ. V lost 0 bases and J lost 2, with 6 bases in between. The CDR3 consists of 14 residues. The CDR3 spells CASSLAAYTDTQYF. CDR3 DNA: TGTGCCAGCAGCTTAGCGGCATACACAGATACGCAGTATTTT.

This clonotype appeared a single time. The chain is built from TRBV7-9 and TRBJ1-1; D is undetermined. Per germline, CDR1 SEHNR and CDR2 FQNEAQ (reference sequence). V was trimmed by 1 base and J by 1 base, leaving 25 bases between them. The CDR3 covers 20 residues. The CDR3 here is CASSLGRLGVVGLWNTEAFF. The CDR3 nucleotides are TGTGCCAGCAGCTTAGGGCGCCTTGGGGTGGTCGGGCTTTGGAACACTGAAGCTTTCTTT.

V gene TRBV5-1 combines with J gene TRBJ1-5; no definite D call. Germline CDR1 SGHRS, CDR2 YFSETQ. CDR3 size: 14 residues. Trimming pared 0 bases from V and 3 bases from J, leaving 7 bases between. In DNA form, the CDR3 reads TGCGCCAGCAGCTTGGGACACAACAATCAGCCCCAGCATTTT. Its translation: CASSLGHNNQPQHF.

This clonotype was seen more than once but under ten times. The chain combines TRBV7-9 with TRBJ2-5; maybe TRBD2 (5 bases). The ends were cut back, 5 bases at V and 2 bases at J, with 12 bases in the middle. Germline lookup yields CDR1 SEHNR and CDR2 FQNEAQ (reference sequence). The CDR3 length is 14 residues. The CDR3 nucleotides are TGTGCCAGCAGCCCGGGGTGGGGACAAGAGACCCAGTACTTC. Encoded protein: CASSPGWGQETQYF. Filled out from reference TRBV7-9 and TRBJ2-5, the complete variable domain reads DTGVSQNPRHKITKRGQNVTFRCDPISEHNRLYWYRQTLGQGPEFLTYFQNEAQLEKSRLLSDRFSAERPKGSFSTLEIQRTEQGDSAMYLCASSPGWGQETQYFGPGTRLLVL.

This clonotype was counted many times. The chain employs TRBV29-1 and TRBJ2-1; D unclear. V was shortened by 3 bases and J by 7 bases, with 10 bases between the two germline ends. Germline-derived CDR1 and CDR2 are SQVTM and ANQGSEA. The CDR3 runs to 12 residues. The CDR3 nucleotides are TGCAGCGTTGATCCGGCGCCGAATGAGCAGTTCTTC. Translated: CSVDPAPNEQFF.

Comments on this clonotype: The junction does not match germline at one end; this may be a read error. J is TRBJ2-5 and V is TRBV5-1; D ambiguous. This CDR3 is built from 12 residues. Germline V CDR1 and CDR2: SGHRS, YFSETQ. The CDR3 spells CASNLDPETQYF. The DNA for the CDR3 is TGCGCCAGCAACTTGGATCCCGAGACCCAGTACTTC. The whole variable domain, filled in from reference TRBV5-1 and TRBJ2-5, reads KAGVTQTPRYLIKTRGQQVTLSCSPISGHRSVSWYQQTPGQGLQFLFEYFSETQRNKGNFPGRFSGRQFSNSRSEMNVSTLELGDSALYLCASNLDPETQYFGPGTRLLVL.

The rearrangement joins TRBV6-2 or TRBV6-3 to TRBJ2-1; the D call may be TRBD1 or TRBD2 (5 bases each). The CDR3 sequence is 15 residues long. Germline CDR1 and CDR2: MNHEY and SVGEGT. V gave up 2 bases and J gave up 4 bases, with 12 bases separating them. CDR3 bases: TGTGCCAGCAGTTACGACGGGACCCCGTACAATGAGCAGTTCTTC. Protein sequence: CASSYDGTPYNEQFF.

V gene TRBV4-1 combines with J gene TRBJ1-6; 9 bases align to TRBD1. This CDR3 region has 15 residues. J gave up 8 bases and V 1 base, and 3 bases lay outside the gene matches. The germline V gene encodes CDR1 MGHRA and CDR2 YSYEKL. The CDR3 protein is CASSQGGQGYSPLHF. The CDR3 DNA sequence: TGCGCCAGCAGCCAAGGAGGACAGGGGTATTCACCCCTCCACTTT.

The CDR3 sequence: CASSWASGYNEQFF. In nucleotides, the CDR3 is TGTGCCAGCAGTTGGGCTAGCGGCTACAATGAGCAGTTCTTC. The rearrangement links TRBV6-2 or TRBV6-3 to TRBJ2-1; 7 bases agree with TRBD2. In germline, CDR1 is MNHEY, CDR2 SVGEGT. The CDR3 sequence is 14 residues long. After removal of 4 bases from V and 3 bases from J, the junction contained 3 bases not matched to a gene.

This clonotype has only a few counts. The V and J genes are TRBV25-1 and TRBJ2-7, with 9 bases matching TRBD1. Per germline, CDR1 MGHDK and CDR2 SYGVNS. There are 15 residues in the CDR3. Trimming took 3 bases from V and 0 from J; bases not matched to a gene: 3. CDR3 sequence reads: CASSDPGQGSYEQYF. DNA for the CDR3: TGTGCCAGCAGTGATCCGGGACAGGGCTCCTACGAGCAGTACTTC.

This clonotype was counted between two and nine times. The chain recombines TRBV24-1 with TRBJ2-5; D may be TRBD2 (5 bases). V lost 1 base and J 2 bases, leaving 10 bases between the germline ends. Per germline, CDR1 KGHDR and CDR2 SFDVKD. The CDR3 consists of 15 residues. The CDR3 here is CATSDFVGLQETQYF. The CDR3 bases are TGTGCCACCAGTGATTTCGTCGGACTTCAAGAGACCCAGTACTTC.

V gene TRBV7-2 combines with J gene TRBJ1-2; TRBD1 matches at 7 bases. With V trimmed by 3 bases and J by 8 bases, 9 bases remained unmatched. CDR1 is SGHTA and CDR2 is FQGNSA in the germline V gene. CDR3 length: 14 residues. DNA for the CDR3: TGTGCCAGCAGCTTGGACAGGACAATTGGCGGCTACACCTTC. Translation gives CASSLDRTIGGYTF.

This clonotype was found a few times. The rearrangement links TRBV9 to TRBJ2-7; maybe TRBD2 (5 bases). Germline CDR1 reads SGDLS; CDR2 reads YYNGEE. Trimming stripped 1 base from V and 0 bases from J, with 11 bases between. The length of the CDR3 is 15 residues. The CDR3 is CASSVSSGSSYEQYF. The CDR3, as DNA: TGTGCCAGCAGCGTATCGAGCGGAAGCTCCTACGAGCAGTACTTC.

The chain recombines TRBV7-2 with TRBJ2-5, with TRBD2 identical over 11 bases. The CDR3 is 15 residues long. CDR1 SGHTA and CDR2 FQGNSA come from the germline V gene. Trimming at V came to 5 bases and at J to 7 bases, leaving 9 bases not matched to a gene. The CDR3 protein is CASSQGTSGLRTQYF. The CDR3 coding sequence is TGTGCCAGCAGCCAAGGGACTAGCGGACTCAGGACCCAGTACTTC.